This entry describes one T cell receptor (beta chain). What it binds is not known. The data were taken from a study of T cell repertoires in cytomegalovirus infection. TCRdb redid the calling of the reads with MiXCR, one entry per CDR3 protein. The table shows 900,000 to 950,000 distinct CDR3 sequences, with less than 40% occurring only once. Trimming took 3 bases from V and 3 from J, leaving 14 bases between them. From germline, CDR1 is MNHEY and CDR2 SMNVEV (reference sequence). The CDR3 runs 15 residues. The V gene is TRBV27, the J gene TRBJ1-2, with TRBD1 as a possible D gene (5 bases). The sequence came from a human donor in good health (CMV status not recorded). Some clones in this sample may be carry-over from other donors' samples. Sequencing was performed on cultured CD8+ T cells from PBMCs, taken from culture after CMV antigen stimulation. In nucleotides, the CDR3 is TGTGCCAGCAGTTTTGGGCAGGGCCTTTACTATGGCTACACCTTC. Its protein product is CASSFGQGLYYGYTF.